This T cell receptor (beta chain) emerged from a study of technical replicates of blood from several donors. This CDR3 spans 18 amino acids. CDR1 SGHAT and CDR2 FQNNGV come from the germline V gene. Trimming removed 2 bases from V and 8 bases from J; junction bases left unmatched: 19. The assay was immunoSEQ multiplex PCR, and TCRdb's table has in-frame clones only and misses some. This table has 55,000 to 65,000 clones, around 93% appearing once. V and J are TRBV11-2 and TRBJ1-2; TRBD1 matches at 8 bases. The clonotype was recovered from a human donor in good health. Some clones in this sample may be carry-over from other donors' samples. The sample taken for sequencing was PBMCs. CDR3 nucleotides: TGTGCCAGCAGCTTATTTCGGTTCCGAAAGGACAGGGATCGGGGCTACACCTTC. Its translation: CASSLFRFRKDRDRGYTF.